These 8 T cell receptor beta chains originate from one sample sequenced in a study of T cells in Graves' hyperthyroidism and ophthalmopathy. What was amplified from RNA transcripts were TCR beta CDR3 regions. A set of HTBI primers served as the primers for a first-round RT-PCR of the TCR CDR3. TCRdb redid the calling of the multiplex PCR reads with MiXCR, one entry per CDR3 protein. The repertoire holds 300,000 or so distinct CDR3 sequences, around 23% seen once, with around half in the top ten. What was sequenced was blood. These receptor sequences come from a woman between 45 and 60 years old with Graves' hyperthyroidism.

This clonotype was observed a few times. One end of the junction fails to match germline, which may point to a read error. The gene calls are TRBV7-7 and TRBJ2-7; TRBD1 might be the D (5 bases). The CDR3 is 20 amino acids. Germline values: CDR1 SSHAT, CDR2 FNYEAQ (reference sequence). CDR3: CASSLVTGRRRREKSYEQYF. In nucleotides, the CDR3 is TGTGCTAGCAGCTTAGTTACAGGCAGGCGACGGCGAGAAAAATCCTACGAGCAGTACTTC.

The chain employs TRBV7-9 and TRBJ2-2, with 15 nucleotides matching TRBD2. Unmatched junction bases numbered 6, after V lost 3 bases and J lost 1 base. CDR1 is SEHNR, CDR2 FQNEAQ, per germline (reference sequence). This CDR3 spans 19 amino acids. The CDR3, as DNA: TGTGCCAGCAGCTTTGGCGGGACTAGCGGGAGGAAGAACACCGGGGAGCTGTTTTTT. This encodes CASSFGGTSGRKNTGELFF.

This clonotype has at least ten counts. The chain recombines TRBV3-1 with TRBJ1-1; D is unclear. The CDR3 extends over 14 amino acids. Germline values: CDR1 LGHDT, CDR2 YNNKEL (reference sequence). Trimming took 4 bases from V and 4 from J, leaving 13 bases between them. The chain's CDR3 is CASSPVGVLTEAFF. For the CDR3, the DNA is TGTGCCAGCAGCCCCGTCGGGGTCCTCACTGAAGCTTTCTTT. The complete variable domain, with remaining parts taken from reference TRBV3-1 and TRBJ1-1, reads DTAVSQTPKYLVTQMGNDKSIKCEQNLGHDTMYWYKQDSKKFLKIMFSYNNKELIINETVPNRFSPKSPDKAHLNLHINSLELGDSAVYFCASSPVGVLTEAFFGQGTRLTVV.

The CDR3 spells CASSFRGQVADTEAFF. The CDR3 region has the DNA TGTGCCAGCAGCTTCAGGGGGCAGGTAGCGGACACTGAAGCTTTCTTT. The V gene is TRBV11-2, the J gene TRBJ1-1; 8 bases are shared with TRBD1. V trimming: 3 bases; J trimming: 3 bases; junction bases outside the gene matches: 9. CDR1 and CDR2 from the germline V gene are SGHAT and FQNNGV. This CDR3 has 16 residues.

This clonotype appeared a few times. The rearrangement uses TRBV7-9 and TRBJ2-5; 8 bases are a match to TRBD2. V was pared by 4 bases and J by 5 bases, with 6 bases of the junction left unmatched. This CDR3 has 14 amino acids. The germline V gene encodes CDR1 SEHNR and CDR2 FQNEAQ (reference sequence). The DNA for the CDR3 is TGTGCCAGCAGCTCTATAGCGGGAATGGAGACCCAGTACTTC. Translating it yields CASSSIAGMETQYF.

This clonotype showed up many times. This chain joins TRBV24-1 and TRBJ1-5, with TRBD1 matching 7 bases. CDR1 is KGHDR and CDR2 is SFDVKD in the germline V gene. CDR3 length: 14 residues. Trimming at V came to 5 bases and at J to 7 bases, leaving 7 bases not matched to a gene. For the CDR3, the DNA is TGTGCCACCAGTGGGAGACAGGGTAAACAGCCCCAGCATTTT. Protein product: CATSGRQGKQPQHF.

The rearrangement uses TRBV4-2 and TRBJ2-7, with D possibly being TRBD2 (5 bases). This CDR3 comprises 13 residues. The V end lost 0 bases, the J end lost 6 bases, and 9 bases lay between the germline ends. Germline V lookup: CDR1 LGHNA, CDR2 YNFKEQ. The CDR3 loop reads CASSQEGGGEQYF. The CDR3 coding sequence is TGTGCCAGCAGCCAAGAAGGAGGAGGCGAGCAGTACTTC.

This clonotype has only a few counts. V gene TRBV4-1 combines with J gene TRBJ1-1; D not resolved. The CDR3 has 14 amino acids. V gave up 4 bases and J gave up 4 bases, with 13 bases separating them. Per germline, CDR1 MGHRA and CDR2 YSYEKL. The DNA for the CDR3 is TGCGCCAGCAGCCGGGAGGACTCTTTCACTGAAGCTTTCTTT. Translating it yields CASSREDSFTEAFF.